This is a list of T cell receptor beta chains from one sample in a study of neoadjuvant anti-PD-1 for oral cavity cancer. Profiling relied on immunoSEQ multiplex PCR, and the TCRdb table lists in-frame clones only, not all of them. This sample carries some 11,000 clones, about 61% of them seen once, and the ten largest clones take 6.5% to 7%. The source was tumor tissue, collected before nivolumab (anti-PD-1) treatment. The receptors originated from a person between 35 and 79 years old with oral cavity squamous cell carcinoma. The donor label of this sample is uncertain. The CDR3 runs from the conserved cysteine through the conserved F or W. Each record gives: J gene, V gene, clone size, D gene, CDR3 protein, CDR3 DNA. The D gene is left open where the match is weak. Some rows mark clone size as missing; the rest say once, few, many or name a class of expanded clone.

>TRBJ2-2|TRBV28|-|-
CASSTPDTGELFF
TGTGCCAGCAGTACTCCAGACACCGGGGAGCTGTTTTTT
>TRBJ2-3|TRBV15|few|TRBD2
CATSRALGDGRLAESDTQYF
TGTGCCACCAGCAGAGCTTTGGGGGATGGACGGCTAGCGGAATCAGATACGCAGTATTTT
>TRBJ1-1|TRBV6-5|-|-
CASSFGGRDTEAFF
TGTGCCAGCAGTTTCGGGGGAAGGGACACTGAAGCTTTCTTT
>TRBJ2-7|TRBV5-4|-|-
CASSPPGVRDHEQYF
TGTGCCAGCAGCCCCCCGGGTGTCAGGGACCACGAGCAGTACTTC
>TRBJ2-5|TRBV19|-|TRBD1
CASSSRTGQAATQYF
TGTGCCAGTAGTTCAAGGACAGGCCAAGCGGCGACCCAGTACTTC
>TRBJ2-1|TRBV5-1|-|TRBD2
CASSSSGLAGVNEQFF
TGCGCCAGCAGCTCCTCGGGACTAGCGGGAGTAAATGAGCAGTTCTTC
>TRBJ2-4|TRBV19|-|-
CASSPGAKNIQYF
TGTGCCAGTAGCCCCGGGGCCAAAAACATTCAGTACTTC
>TRBJ1-1|TRBV11-1|-|TRBD1
CASSFRQGPNTEAFF
TGTGCCAGCAGCTTCCGACAGGGCCCGAACACTGAAGCTTTCTTT
>TRBJ1-2|TRBV5-6|once|-
CASSLGSGNYGYTF
TGTGCCAGCAGCTTGGGATCAGGAAACTATGGCTACACCTTC
>TRBJ1-2|TRBV5-1|few|-
CASSSTPGDYGYTF
TGCGCCAGCAGCTCGACCCCTGGGGACTATGGCTACACCTTC
>TRBJ1-1|TRBV6-5|-|-
CASGKTEAFF
TGTGCCAGCGGGAAGACTGAAGCTTTCTTT
>TRBJ1-3|TRBV2|-|-
CASSDVSSGNTIYF
TGTGCCAGCAGTGACGTGAGCTCTGGAAACACCATATATTTT
>TRBJ2-3|TRBV14|few|TRBD1
CASSQGQGITDTQYF
TGTGCCAGCAGCCAAGGACAGGGAATAACAGATACGCAGTATTTT
>TRBJ2-7|TRBV25-1|few|-
CASSALYEQYF
TGTGCCAGCAGTGCCCTCTACGAGCAGTACTTC
>TRBJ2-6|TRBV6-4|once|-
CASSDSKRRPSAGANVLTF
TGTGCCAGCAGTGACTCGAAGAGGAGGCCTAGTGCTGGGGCCAACGTCCTGACTTTC
>TRBJ1-1|TRBV5-1|-|-
CASSLAPRAVGVTEAFF
TGCGCCAGCAGCTTGGCTCCCAGGGCGGTCGGGGTCACTGAAGCTTTCTTT
>TRBJ1-5|TRBV7-6|-|TRBD1
CASSETTGTLSQHF
TGTGCCAGCAGCGAGACGACAGGGACCTTGTCCCAGCATTTT
>TRBJ2-3|TRBV12-5|medium-sized|TRBD1
CASGLVLVTGTGVTDTQYF
TGTGCTAGTGGTTTGGTACTGGTAACCGGGACAGGAGTTACAGATACGCAGTATTTT
>TRBJ1-1|TRBV7-2|few|TRBD1
CASSFVDRGNTEAFF
TGTGCCAGCAGCTTCGTTGACAGGGGGAACACTGAAGCTTTCTTT
>TRBJ2-3|TRBV7-9|-|TRBD2
CASSAYSSGSTDTQYF
TGTGCCAGCAGCGCGTATTCTAGCGGGAGCACAGATACGCAGTATTTT
>TRBJ2-1|TRBV28|-|TRBD1
CASSLQGAGGYEQFF
TGTGCCAGCAGTTTACAGGGGGCCGGGGGCTATGAGCAGTTCTTC
>TRBJ2-7|TRBV5-1|-|-
CASTRSAEPNYEQYF
TGCGCCAGCACCCGGAGTGCCGAACCCAACTACGAGCAGTACTTC
>TRBJ2-2|TRBV5-1|-|-
CASRVEPSTGELFF
TGCGCCAGCAGGGTAGAGCCATCCACCGGGGAGCTGTTTTTT
>TRBJ1-2|TRBV11-2|-|-
CASSLGTSGYTF
TGTGCCAGCAGCTTAGGGACTTCAGGCTACACCTTC
>TRBJ2-3|TRBV9|-|TRBD2
CASSSSGRQDTQYF
TGTGCCAGCAGCTCTAGCGGGAGGCAAGATACGCAGTATTTT
>TRBJ1-2|TRBV2|-|-
CASSRGPLDPTF
TGTGCCAGCAGTAGAGGACCCTTGGATCCCACCTTC
>TRBJ2-1|TRBV5-1|-|-
CASSSGGIGSGINNEQFF
TGCGCCAGCAGCTCAGGGGGTATCGGTAGCGGCATAAACAATGAGCAGTTCTTC
>TRBJ1-3|TRBV30|-|-
CAWKPRYSGNTIYF
TGTGCCTGGAAGCCTAGGTACTCTGGAAACACCATATATTTT
>TRBJ1-3|TRBV7-6|-|TRBD1
CASSLTQTGVGNTIYF
TGTGCCAGCAGCCTTACTCAAACAGGGGTCGGAAACACCATATATTTT
>TRBJ2-7|TRBV2|few|-
CASGGLGDEQYF
TGTGCCAGCGGGGGACTCGGCGACGAGCAGTACTTC
>TRBJ2-2|TRBV7-6|-|-
CASRRGSHFNTGELFF
TGTGCCAGCAGGCGAGGGAGCCATTTCAACACCGGGGAGCTGTTTTTT
>TRBJ1-2|TRBV11-2|few|-
CASSSQNVNYGYTF
TGTGCCAGCAGCTCACAGAATGTAAACTATGGCTACACCTTC
>TRBJ2-2|TRBV19|-|-
CASRGRAGGELFF
TGTGCCAGTAGGGGCAGGGCCGGCGGGGAGCTGTTTTTT
>TRBJ2-1|TRBV6-1|-|TRBD2
CASSERDQREAFWNEQFF
TGTGCCAGCAGTGAGCGGGACCAGCGGGAGGCTTTTTGGAATGAGCAGTTCTTC
>TRBJ2-5|TRBV29-1|-|-
CSVREFETQYF
TGCAGCGTCAGGGAATTCGAGACCCAGTACTTC
>TRBJ2-7|TRBV28|-|-
CASRITSGRSYEQYF
TGTGCCAGCAGGATCACGAGCGGGCGGTCCTACGAGCAGTACTTC
>TRBJ1-5|TRBV11-2|few|-
CASSLDGVNQPQHF
TGTGCCAGCAGCTTAGACGGGGTGAACCAGCCCCAGCATTTT
>TRBJ1-2|TRBV5-6|-|TRBD1
CASNSGQGEVYTF
TGTGCCAGCAACTCCGGACAGGGGGAGGTCTACACCTTC
>TRBJ2-3|TRBV5-5|-|-
CASSFGGVTDTQYF
TGTGCCAGCAGCTTTGGGGGAGTGACAGATACGCAGTATTTT
>TRBJ2-4|TRBV19|-|-
CATGQGSWKNIQYF
TGTGCCACAGGCCAGGGAAGTTGGAAAAACATTCAGTACTTC
>TRBJ1-1|TRBV4-1|-|TRBD1
CASRGGTGGKTLEAFF
TGCGCCAGCAGGGGGGGGACAGGGGGGAAAACGCTTGAAGCTTTCTTT
>TRBJ2-5|TRBV6-1|-|-
CASSEDVQETQYF
TGTGCCAGCAGTGAAGACGTCCAAGAGACCCAGTACTTC
>TRBJ1-4|TRBV5-1|few|-
CASSFNEKLFF
TGCGCCAGCAGCTTTAATGAAAAACTGTTTTTT
>TRBJ1-2|TRBV27|-|-
CASRLQTAQNYGYTF
TGTGCCAGCAGATTACAGACAGCCCAGAACTATGGCTACACCTTC
>TRBJ2-2|TRBV6-1|-|-
CASSVRQVTGELFF
TGTGCCAGCAGTGTAAGACAGGTCACCGGGGAGCTGTTTTTT
>TRBJ2-1|TRBV10-3|once|TRBD2
CAISEERGLVYNEQFF
TGTGCCATCAGTGAGGAGCGGGGGTTGGTCTACAATGAGCAGTTCTTC
>TRBJ1-1|TRBV28|-|TRBD1
CASIISSTGLLGTEAFF
TGTGCCAGCATTATATCGTCGACAGGGCTCCTCGGCACTGAAGCTTTCTTT
>TRBJ2-7|TRBV27|-|-
CASSLSWGQRVSYEQYF
TGTGCCAGCAGTTTAAGCTGGGGACAGCGGGTTTCTTACGAGCAGTACTTC
>TRBJ1-6|TRBV5-5|few|TRBD1
CASSLEPRTGWNSPLHF
TGTGCCAGCAGCTTGGAACCCCGGACAGGATGGAATTCACCCCTCCACTTT
>TRBJ2-7|TRBV10-1|few|TRBD2
CASSTSGTAYEQYF
TGCGCCAGTTCCACTAGCGGCACTGCCTACGAGCAGTACTTC
>TRBJ1-6|TRBV11-2|-|TRBD1
CASSSDRGSPLHF
TGTGCCAGCAGTTCGGACAGGGGCTCACCCCTCCACTTT
>TRBJ2-7|TRBV27|once|TRBD2
CASSLVLAGGPHEQYF
TGTGCCAGCAGTTTGGTACTAGCGGGAGGGCCCCACGAGCAGTACTTC